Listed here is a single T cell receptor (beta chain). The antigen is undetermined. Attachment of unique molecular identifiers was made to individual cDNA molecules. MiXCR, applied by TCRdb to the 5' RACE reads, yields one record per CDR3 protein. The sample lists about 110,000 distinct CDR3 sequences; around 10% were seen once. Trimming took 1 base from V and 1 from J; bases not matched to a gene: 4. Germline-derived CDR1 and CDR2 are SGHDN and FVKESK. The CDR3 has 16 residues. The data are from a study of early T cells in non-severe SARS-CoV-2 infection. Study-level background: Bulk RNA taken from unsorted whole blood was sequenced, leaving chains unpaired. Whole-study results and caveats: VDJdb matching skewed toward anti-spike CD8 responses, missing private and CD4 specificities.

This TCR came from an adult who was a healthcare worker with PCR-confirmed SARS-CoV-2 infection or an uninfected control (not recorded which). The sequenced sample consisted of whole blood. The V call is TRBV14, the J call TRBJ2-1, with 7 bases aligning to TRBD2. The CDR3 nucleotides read TGTGCCAGCAGCCAAGGACGGGGGGAGTCCTACAATGAGCAGTTCTTC. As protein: CASSQGRGESYNEQFF.